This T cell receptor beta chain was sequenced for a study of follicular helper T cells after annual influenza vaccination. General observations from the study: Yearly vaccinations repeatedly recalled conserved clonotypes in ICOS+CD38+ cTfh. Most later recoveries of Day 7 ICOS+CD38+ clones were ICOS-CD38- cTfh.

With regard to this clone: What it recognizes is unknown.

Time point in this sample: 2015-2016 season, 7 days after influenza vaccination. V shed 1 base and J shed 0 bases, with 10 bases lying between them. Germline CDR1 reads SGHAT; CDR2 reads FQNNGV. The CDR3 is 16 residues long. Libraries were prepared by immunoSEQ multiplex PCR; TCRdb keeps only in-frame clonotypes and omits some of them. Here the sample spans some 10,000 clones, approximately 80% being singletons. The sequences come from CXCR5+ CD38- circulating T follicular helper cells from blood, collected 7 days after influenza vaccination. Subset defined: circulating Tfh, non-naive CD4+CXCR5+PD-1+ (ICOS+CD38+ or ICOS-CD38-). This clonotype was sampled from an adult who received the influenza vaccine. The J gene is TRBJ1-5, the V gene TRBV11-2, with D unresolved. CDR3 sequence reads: CASSLGSVYSNQPQHF. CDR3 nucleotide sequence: TGTGCCAGCAGCTTAGGCAGTGTCTATAGCAATCAGCCCCAGCATTTT.